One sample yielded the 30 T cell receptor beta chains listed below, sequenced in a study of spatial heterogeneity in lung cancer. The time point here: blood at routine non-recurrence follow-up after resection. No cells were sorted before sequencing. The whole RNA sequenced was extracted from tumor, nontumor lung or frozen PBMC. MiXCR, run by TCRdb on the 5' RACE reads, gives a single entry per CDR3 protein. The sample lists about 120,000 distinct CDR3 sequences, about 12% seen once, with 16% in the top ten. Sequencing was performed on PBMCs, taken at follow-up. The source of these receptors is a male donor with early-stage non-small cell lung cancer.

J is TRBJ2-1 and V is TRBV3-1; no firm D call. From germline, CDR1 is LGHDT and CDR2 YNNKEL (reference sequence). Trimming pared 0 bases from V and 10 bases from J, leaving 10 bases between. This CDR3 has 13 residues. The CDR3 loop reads CASSQENRPEQFF. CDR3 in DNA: TGTGCCAGCAGCCAAGAAAATAGACCAGAGCAGTTCTTC.

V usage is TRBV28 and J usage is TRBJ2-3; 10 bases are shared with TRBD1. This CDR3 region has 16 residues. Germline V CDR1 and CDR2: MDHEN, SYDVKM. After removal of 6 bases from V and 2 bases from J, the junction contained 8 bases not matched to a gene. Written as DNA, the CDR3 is TGTGCCAGCAGCTCTGGACAGGGGGGCTACACAGATACGCAGTATTTT. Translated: CASSSGQGGYTDTQYF.

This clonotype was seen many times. CDR3 DNA sequence: TGTGCCAGCAGCGTAGGGGTAGGAGAGACCCAGTACTTC. Encoded protein: CASSVGVGETQYF. This chain links TRBV9 with TRBJ2-5, with no clear D. The germline gives CDR1 SGDLS, CDR2 YYNGEE. Trimming pared 0 bases from V and 4 bases from J, leaving 7 bases between. The CDR3 has 13 residues. The full variable domain, its missing parts supplied by reference TRBV9 and TRBJ2-5, is DSGVTQTPKHLITATGQRVTLRCSPRSGDLSVYWYQQSLDQGLQFLIQYYNGEERAKGNILERFSAQQFPDLHSELNLSSLELGDSALYFCASSVGVGETQYFGPGTRLLVL.

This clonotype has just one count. This CDR3 is CATQTLDRAHEQFF. The CDR3 DNA reads as TGTGCCACCCAAACCTTGGACAGGGCCCATGAGCAGTTCTTC. V is TRBV19 and J is TRBJ2-1; 8 positions agree with TRBD1. V lost 10 bases to trimming and J lost 8 bases; unmatched junction nucleotides: 13. CDR3 length: 14 amino acids. Germline V gene data show CDR1 as LNHDA and CDR2 as SQIVND (reference sequence).

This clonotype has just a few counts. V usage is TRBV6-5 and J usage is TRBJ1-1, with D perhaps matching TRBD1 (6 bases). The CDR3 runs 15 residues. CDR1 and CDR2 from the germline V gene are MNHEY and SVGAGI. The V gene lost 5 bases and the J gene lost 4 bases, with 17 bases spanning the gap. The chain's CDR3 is CASSQKPRGTTEAFF. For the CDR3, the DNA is TGTGCCAGCAGTCAAAAGCCAAGGGGGACCACTGAAGCTTTCTTT.

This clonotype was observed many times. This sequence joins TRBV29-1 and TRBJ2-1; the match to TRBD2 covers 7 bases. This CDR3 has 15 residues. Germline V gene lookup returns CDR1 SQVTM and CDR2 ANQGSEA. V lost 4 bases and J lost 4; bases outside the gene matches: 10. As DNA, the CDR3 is TGCAGCGTTGGGTTTCGGGAGGAACTTTACAATGAGCAGTTCTTC. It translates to CSVGFREELYNEQFF.

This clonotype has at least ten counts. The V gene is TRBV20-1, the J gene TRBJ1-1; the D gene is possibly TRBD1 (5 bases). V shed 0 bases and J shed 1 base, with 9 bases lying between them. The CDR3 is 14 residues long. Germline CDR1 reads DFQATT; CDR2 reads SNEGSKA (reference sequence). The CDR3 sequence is CSARDPQGNTEAFF. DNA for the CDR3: TGCAGTGCTAGAGATCCCCAGGGGAACACTGAAGCTTTCTTT.

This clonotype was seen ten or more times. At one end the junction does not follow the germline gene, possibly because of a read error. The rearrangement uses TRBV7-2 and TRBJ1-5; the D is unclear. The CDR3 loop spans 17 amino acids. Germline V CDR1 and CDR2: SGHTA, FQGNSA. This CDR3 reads CASSLGAGLASNQPQHF. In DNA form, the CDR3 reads TGTGCCAGCAGTTTAGGAGCAGGATTGGCGAGCAATCAGCCCCAGCATTTT.

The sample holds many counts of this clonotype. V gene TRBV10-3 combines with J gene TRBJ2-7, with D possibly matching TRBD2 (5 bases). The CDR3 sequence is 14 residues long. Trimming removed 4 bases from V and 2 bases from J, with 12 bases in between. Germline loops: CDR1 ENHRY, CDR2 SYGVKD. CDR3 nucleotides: TGTGCCATCAGTGTGGAGGCACCCCCCTACGAGCAGTACTTC. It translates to CAISVEAPPYEQYF.

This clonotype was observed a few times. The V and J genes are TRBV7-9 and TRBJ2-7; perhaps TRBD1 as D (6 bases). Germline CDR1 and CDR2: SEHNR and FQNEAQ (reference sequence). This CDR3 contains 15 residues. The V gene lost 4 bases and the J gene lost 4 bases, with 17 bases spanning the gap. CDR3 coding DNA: TGTGCCAGCAGCTCAGGGGCACAGGGTAGATACGAGCAGTACTTC. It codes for CASSSGAQGRYEQYF.

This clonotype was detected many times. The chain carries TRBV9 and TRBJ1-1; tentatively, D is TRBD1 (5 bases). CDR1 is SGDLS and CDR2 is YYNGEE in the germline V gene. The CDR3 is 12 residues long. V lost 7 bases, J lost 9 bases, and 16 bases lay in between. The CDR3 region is CASARDADKAFF. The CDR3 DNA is TGTGCCAGCGCCCGGGACGCAGATAAAGCTTTCTTT.

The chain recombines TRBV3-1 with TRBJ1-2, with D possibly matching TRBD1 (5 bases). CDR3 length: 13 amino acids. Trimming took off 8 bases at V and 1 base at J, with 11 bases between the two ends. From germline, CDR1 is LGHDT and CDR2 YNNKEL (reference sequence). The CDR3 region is CASGFQGNYGYTF. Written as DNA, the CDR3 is TGTGCCAGCGGCTTCCAGGGTAACTATGGCTACACCTTC.

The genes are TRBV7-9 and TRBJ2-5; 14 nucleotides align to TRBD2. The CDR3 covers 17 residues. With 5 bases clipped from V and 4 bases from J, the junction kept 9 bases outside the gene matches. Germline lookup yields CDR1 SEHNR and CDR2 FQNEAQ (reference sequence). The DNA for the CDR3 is TGTGCCAGCAGCCCCGGACTAGCGGGGGGCTCAGGAGAGACCCAGTACTTC. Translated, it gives CASSPGLAGGSGETQYF. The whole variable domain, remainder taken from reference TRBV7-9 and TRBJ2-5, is DTGVSQNPRHKITKRGQNVTFRCDPISEHNRLYWYRQTLGQGPEFLTYFQNEAQLEKSRLLSDRFSAERPKGSFSTLEIQRTEQGDSAMYLCASSPGLAGGSGETQYFGPGTRLLVL.

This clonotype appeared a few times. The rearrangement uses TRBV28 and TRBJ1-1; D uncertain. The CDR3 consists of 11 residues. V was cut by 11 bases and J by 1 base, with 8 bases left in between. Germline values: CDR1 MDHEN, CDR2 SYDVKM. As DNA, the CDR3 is TGTGCCGCTCTAGGGAACACTGAAGCTTTCTTT. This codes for CAALGNTEAFF.

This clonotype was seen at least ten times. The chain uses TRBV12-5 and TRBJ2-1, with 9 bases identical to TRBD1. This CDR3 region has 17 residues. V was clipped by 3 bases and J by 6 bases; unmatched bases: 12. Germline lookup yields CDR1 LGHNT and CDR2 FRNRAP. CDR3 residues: CASGFRRDRDVGNEQFF. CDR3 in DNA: TGTGCTAGTGGTTTCAGGAGGGACAGGGATGTGGGCAATGAGCAGTTCTTC.

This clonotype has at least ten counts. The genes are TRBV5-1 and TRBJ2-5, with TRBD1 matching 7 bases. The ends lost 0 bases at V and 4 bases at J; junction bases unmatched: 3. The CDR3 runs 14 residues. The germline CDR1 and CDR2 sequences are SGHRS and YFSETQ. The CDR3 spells CASSLDRGRETQYF. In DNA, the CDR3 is TGCGCCAGCAGCTTGGACAGGGGTCGAGAGACCCAGTACTTC.

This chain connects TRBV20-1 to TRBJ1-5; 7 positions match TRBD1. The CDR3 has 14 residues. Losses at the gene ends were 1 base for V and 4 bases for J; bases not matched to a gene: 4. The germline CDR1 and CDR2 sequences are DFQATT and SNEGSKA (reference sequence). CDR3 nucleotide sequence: TGCAGTGCTAGAGGGGAACAGGGGAATCAGCCCCAGCATTTT. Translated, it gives CSARGEQGNQPQHF.

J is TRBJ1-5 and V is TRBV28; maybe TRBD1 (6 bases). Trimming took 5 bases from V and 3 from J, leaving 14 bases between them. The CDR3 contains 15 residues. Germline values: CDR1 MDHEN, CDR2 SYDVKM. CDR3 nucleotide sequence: TGTGCCAGCAGTGAGGGGGAGAGGGACAATCAGCCCCAGCATTTT. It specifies CASSEGERDNQPQHF.

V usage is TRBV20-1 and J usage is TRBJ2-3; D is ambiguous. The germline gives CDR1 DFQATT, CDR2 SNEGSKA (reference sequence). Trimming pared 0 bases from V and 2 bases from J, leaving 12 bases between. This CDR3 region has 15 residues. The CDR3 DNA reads TGCAGTGCTAGAGATTCCGGCCTCCCCACAGATACGCAGTATTTT. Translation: CSARDSGLPTDTQYF.

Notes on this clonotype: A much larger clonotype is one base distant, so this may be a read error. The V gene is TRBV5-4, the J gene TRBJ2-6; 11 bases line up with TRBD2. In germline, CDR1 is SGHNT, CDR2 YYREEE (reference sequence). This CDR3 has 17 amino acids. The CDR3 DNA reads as TGTGCCAGCAGTCGACTAGCGGGGTACTCTGGGGCCAACATCCTGACTTTC. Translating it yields CASSRLAGYSGANILTF.

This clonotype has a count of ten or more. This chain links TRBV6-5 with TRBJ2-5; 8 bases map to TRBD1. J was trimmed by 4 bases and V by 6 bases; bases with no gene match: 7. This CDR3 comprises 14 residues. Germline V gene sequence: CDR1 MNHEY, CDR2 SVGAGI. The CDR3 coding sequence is TGTGCCAGCAGCTCAGGGGGCTGGGGAGAGACCCAGTACTTC. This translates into CASSSGGWGETQYF.

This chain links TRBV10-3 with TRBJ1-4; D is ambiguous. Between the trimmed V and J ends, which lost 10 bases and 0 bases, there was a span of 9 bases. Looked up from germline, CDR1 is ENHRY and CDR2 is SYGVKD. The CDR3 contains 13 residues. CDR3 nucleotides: TGTGCCACTAAAGATGCAACTAATGAAAAACTGTTTTTT. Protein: CATKDATNEKLFF.

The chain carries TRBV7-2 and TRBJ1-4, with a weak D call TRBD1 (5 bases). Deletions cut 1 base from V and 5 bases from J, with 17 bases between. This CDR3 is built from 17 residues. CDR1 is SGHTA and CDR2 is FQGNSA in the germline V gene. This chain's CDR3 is CASSLGANRPLNEKLFF. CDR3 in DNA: TGTGCCAGCAGCTTAGGCGCTAACAGGCCCCTGAATGAAAAACTGTTTTTT.

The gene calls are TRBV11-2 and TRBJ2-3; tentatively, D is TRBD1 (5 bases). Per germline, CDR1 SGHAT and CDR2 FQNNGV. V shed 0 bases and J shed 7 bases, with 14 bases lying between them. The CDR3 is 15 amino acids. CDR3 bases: TGTGCCAGCAGCTTAGATCAAGCTAGGGGTAATACGCAGTATTTT. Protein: CASSLDQARGNTQYF.

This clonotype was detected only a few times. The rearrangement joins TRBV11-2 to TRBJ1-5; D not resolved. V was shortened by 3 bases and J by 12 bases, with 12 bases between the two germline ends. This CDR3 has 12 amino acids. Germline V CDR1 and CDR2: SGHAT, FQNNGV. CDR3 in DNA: TGTGCCAGCAGCTTGAATCCGCCGGGCCAGCATTTT. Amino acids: CASSLNPPGQHF.

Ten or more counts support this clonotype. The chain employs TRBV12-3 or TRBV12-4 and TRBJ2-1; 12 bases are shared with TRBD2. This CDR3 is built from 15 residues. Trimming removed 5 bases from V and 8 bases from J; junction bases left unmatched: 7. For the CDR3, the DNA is TGTGCCAGCAGTACGGGACTAGCGGGTTACGATGAGCAGTTCTTC. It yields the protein CASSTGLAGYDEQFF.

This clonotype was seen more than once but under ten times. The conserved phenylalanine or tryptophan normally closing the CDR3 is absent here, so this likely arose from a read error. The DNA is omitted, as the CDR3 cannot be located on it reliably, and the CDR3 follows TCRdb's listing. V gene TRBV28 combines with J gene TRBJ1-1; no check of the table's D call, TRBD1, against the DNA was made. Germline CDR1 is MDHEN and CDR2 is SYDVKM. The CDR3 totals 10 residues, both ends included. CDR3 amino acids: CASSLWGARG.

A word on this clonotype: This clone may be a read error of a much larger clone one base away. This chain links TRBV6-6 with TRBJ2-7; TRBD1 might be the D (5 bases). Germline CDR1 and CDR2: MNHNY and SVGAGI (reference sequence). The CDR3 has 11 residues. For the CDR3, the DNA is TGTGTCAGCACCCAGGGTCCCGAGCAGTACTTC. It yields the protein CVSTQGPEQYF.

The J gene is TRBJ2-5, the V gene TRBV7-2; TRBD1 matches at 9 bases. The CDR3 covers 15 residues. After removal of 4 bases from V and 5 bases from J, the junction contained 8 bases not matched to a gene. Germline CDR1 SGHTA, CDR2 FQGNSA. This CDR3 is CASSSHLQGAETQYF. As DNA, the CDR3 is TGTGCCAGCAGCTCCCACCTACAGGGGGCGGAGACCCAGTACTTC.

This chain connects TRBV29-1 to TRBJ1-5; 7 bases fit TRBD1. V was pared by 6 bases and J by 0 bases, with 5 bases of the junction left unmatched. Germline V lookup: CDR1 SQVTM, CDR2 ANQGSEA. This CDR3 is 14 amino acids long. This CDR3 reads CSVRQGLSNQPQHF. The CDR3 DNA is TGCAGCGTCCGACAGGGCCTTAGCAATCAGCCCCAGCATTTT. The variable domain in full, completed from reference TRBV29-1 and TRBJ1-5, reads SAVISQKPSRDICQRGTSLTIQCQVDSQVTMMFWYRQQPGQSLTLIATANQGSEATYESGFVIDKFPISRPNLTFSTLTVSNMSPEDSSIYLCSVRQGLSNQPQHFGDGTRLSIL.